Presented here are 22 T cell receptor beta chains from one specimen sequenced in a study of cytomegalovirus exposure and HLA in healthy donors (dated by TCRdb to 2015 to 2018). The library was obtained by the immunoSEQ multiplex PCR assay. The multiplex PCR relied on a mix of 60 forward primers for TCR Vbeta segments and 13 reverse primers for TCR Jbeta segments. TCRdb provides this immuneACCESS table in a form limited to in-frame rearrangements. Some clones are lacking; in checked studies, under half of them reflect an unresolved V gene, and why the rest are absent is not known. For this sample there are 150,000 or so clones; more than 75% appear just once. The top ten clones comprise approximately 14% of the sample. The specimen sequenced was PBMCs. Receptors were obtained from a woman aged 40 to 50 in good health and CMV-seronegative.

V and J are TRBV27 and TRBJ2-2; a weak D match, TRBD1 (6 bases). Per the germline V gene, CDR1 is MNHEY and CDR2 is SMNVEV (reference sequence). Trimming stripped 6 bases from V and 4 bases from J, with 12 bases between. The CDR3 spans 14 residues. The CDR3: CASSYRVGTGELFF. The CDR3 bases are TGTGCCAGCAGCTACAGGGTTGGCACCGGGGAGCTGTTTTTT.

V is TRBV7-8 and J is TRBJ2-3, with TRBD2 as a possible D gene (6 bases). V gave up 2 bases and J gave up 4 bases, with 10 bases separating them. The V gene's germline CDR1 is SGHVS and CDR2 FQNEAQ. The CDR3 sequence is 14 residues long. The CDR3 nucleotides are TGTGCCAGCAGCTTACAGGCGGGATCAGATACGCAGTATTTT. Translated, it gives CASSLQAGSDTQYF.

V usage is TRBV5-1 and J usage is TRBJ2-3; 9 nucleotides align to TRBD2. The CDR3 is made up of 15 amino acids. Germline V gene data show CDR1 as SGHRS and CDR2 as YFSETQ. J was trimmed by 3 bases and V by 0 bases; bases with no gene match: 2. The DNA of the CDR3 is TGCGCCAGCAGCTTGGCTCTAGCGGGGACAGATACGCAGTATTTT. It translates to CASSLALAGTDTQYF.

The V gene is TRBV27, the J gene TRBJ2-7, with 8 bases aligning to TRBD1. The CDR3 contains 15 residues. The V gene's germline CDR1 is MNHEY and CDR2 SMNVEV (reference sequence). Trimming at V came to 0 bases and at J to 1 base, leaving 2 bases not matched to a gene. The CDR3 DNA follows: TGTGCCAGCAGTTTATCGGGACAGGTATCCTACGAGCAGTACTTC. It specifies CASSLSGQVSYEQYF.

V is TRBV6-5 and J is TRBJ1-1, with 7 nucleotides matching TRBD1. The germline gives CDR1 MNHEY, CDR2 SVGAGI. This CDR3 spans 14 amino acids. The V segment lost 8 bases and the J segment 1 base; nucleotides outside the gene matches: 7. The DNA for the CDR3 is TGTGCCAGCCTTACGACAGGGCCGAACACTGAAGCTTTCTTT. Translated: CASLTTGPNTEAFF.

The genes are TRBV2 and TRBJ2-4; perhaps TRBD2 as D (6 bases). V lost 6 bases and J lost 6, with 15 bases in between. Germline-derived CDR1 and CDR2 are SNHLY and FYNNEI. This CDR3 has 14 amino acids. DNA for the CDR3: TGTGCCAGCAGCCCGGGGGTCGATGTAAACATTCAGTACTTC. The encoded protein is CASSPGVDVNIQYF.

The V gene is TRBV5-1, the J gene TRBJ2-5, with D maybe TRBD2 (7 bases). Germline assignment: CDR1 SGHRS and CDR2 YFSETQ. Trimming removed 1 base from V and 6 bases from J, with 13 bases in between. The CDR3 has 14 residues. This chain's CDR3 is CASSLPKGGKTQYF. The CDR3 nucleotides are TGCGCCAGCAGCTTGCCGAAGGGGGGGAAGACCCAGTACTTC.

The chain joins TRBV7-9 to TRBJ1-3, with TRBD1 as a possible D gene (6 bases). CDR1 SEHNR and CDR2 FQNEAQ come from the germline V gene (reference sequence). The CDR3 is made up of 17 amino acids. Trimming cost V 0 bases and J 3 bases, with 15 bases left between them. Here the CDR3 DNA reads TGTGCCAGCAGCTTAGCACGGGGTCAGGGGAATGGAAACACCATATATTTT. Residues: CASSLARGQGNGNTIYF.

The CDR3 nucleotides are TGTGCCAGCAGTTTCATGGAGGACAGCCCACTGTACGAGCAGTACTTC. This gives the protein CASSFMEDSPLYEQYF. V and J are TRBV28 and TRBJ2-5; maybe TRBD1 (6 bases). The J call is uncertain, as TRBJ2-7 better fits the DNA end. The CDR3 loop spans 16 amino acids. The germline CDR1 and CDR2 sequences are MDHEN and SYDVKM.

The rearrangement links TRBV2 to TRBJ2-2, with 14 bases fitting TRBD2. Germline CDR1 is SNHLY and CDR2 is FYNNEI. The CDR3 has 18 amino acids. V lost 3 bases to trimming and J lost 5 bases; unmatched junction nucleotides: 8. This CDR3 is CASSDPGLAGARTGELFF. The DNA of the CDR3 is TGTGCCAGCAGTGATCCGGGACTAGCGGGAGCGCGGACCGGGGAGCTGTTTTTT.

This clone was counted ten times or more. This chain uses TRBV4-1 with TRBJ1-1; the match to TRBD1 covers 9 bases. CDR1 and CDR2 from the germline V gene are MGHRA and YSYEKL. V dropped 1 base and J dropped 0; count of bases not matched to a gene: 6. The CDR3 contains 17 residues. This CDR3 reads CASSQVPGQGMNTEAFF. CDR3 in DNA: TGCGCCAGCAGCCAAGTCCCGGGACAGGGTATGAACACTGAAGCTTTCTTT.

This sequence joins TRBV5-1 and TRBJ2-7, with D possibly matching TRBD1 (6 bases). The V gene's germline CDR1 is SGHRS and CDR2 YFSETQ. Trimming shortened V by 3 bases and J by 4 bases, and 23 bases separated the two germline ends. CDR3 size: 17 residues. The CDR3 spells CASSSAPGTQIGYEQYF. The CDR3 nucleotides read TGCGCCAGCAGCTCTGCTCCCGGGACACAGATAGGGTACGAGCAGTACTTC.

This clone was found a few times. The CDR3 here is CASSAGLAVETQYF. The CDR3 DNA reads as TGCGCCAGCAGCGCGGGACTAGCGGTAGAGACCCAGTACTTC. This chain connects TRBV4-1 to TRBJ2-5; 11 positions match TRBD2. The CDR3 consists of 14 residues. Trimming removed 5 bases from V and 4 bases from J; junction bases left unmatched: 3. The germline CDR1 and CDR2 sequences are MGHRA and YSYEKL.

The chain carries TRBV7-3 and TRBJ2-2; tentative D call: TRBD2 (6 bases). V gave up 5 bases and J gave up 3 bases, with 10 bases separating them. Per germline, CDR1 SGHTA and CDR2 FQGTGA. The CDR3 is 14 residues long. CDR3 coding DNA: TGTGCCAGCAGCCCCCGGGGGTACACCGGGGAGCTGTTTTTT. Encoded protein: CASSPRGYTGELFF.

The chain uses TRBV21-1 and TRBJ1-1; TRBD1 is the table's D call and was not checked against the DNA. TRBV21-1 represents a pseudogene. CDR3 length: 14 residues. The CDR3 region has the DNA TGTGCCAGCAACCCCAGACAGGGGAGAACTGAAGCTTTCTTT. This encodes CASNPRQGRTEAFF.

The chain combines TRBV6-1 with TRBJ2-7, with 10 bases matching TRBD2. Germline CDR1 and CDR2: MNHNS and SASEGT. V lost 5 bases to trimming and J lost 3 bases; unmatched junction nucleotides: 4. The CDR3 spans 14 residues. This CDR3 is CASSPQRGGYEQYF. The CDR3 DNA is TGTGCCAGCAGTCCCCAGCGGGGGGGCTACGAGCAGTACTTC.

The sample holds a few counts of this clone. This chain connects TRBV6-1 to TRBJ2-1; no clear D gene. CDR1 and CDR2 from the germline V gene are MNHNS and SASEGT. The CDR3 is 16 amino acids. V dropped 4 bases and J dropped 0 bases, with 13 bases sitting between them. This CDR3 reads CASSARLVPSYNEQFF. Here the CDR3 DNA reads TGTGCCAGCAGTGCCCGGTTGGTTCCCTCCTACAATGAGCAGTTCTTC.

The rearrangement uses TRBV5-1 and TRBJ2-1, with a tentative D call TRBD2 (6 bases). CDR1 is SGHRS, CDR2 YFSETQ, per germline. This CDR3 contains 16 residues. V gave up 0 bases and J gave up 7 bases, with 17 bases separating them. The CDR3, as DNA: TGCGCCAGCAGCTTGGCCGGCGGAGGGTTTGGTAATGAGCAGTTCTTC. Translation gives CASSLAGGGFGNEQFF.

V gene TRBV19 combines with J gene TRBJ1-4; D gene uncertain. V lost 6 bases to trimming and J lost 0 bases, with 5 bases between them. The CDR3 is 13 residues long. CDR1 and CDR2 (germline): LNHDA, SQIVND (reference sequence). CDR3 residues: CASSYSTNEKLFF. CDR3 sequence (DNA): TGTGCCAGTAGCTATTCAACTAATGAAAAACTGTTTTTT.

The chain is built from TRBV5-1 and TRBJ2-2; 8 bases align to TRBD1. The CDR3 is 17 amino acids. J gave up 0 bases and V 1 base, and 5 bases lay outside the gene matches. Germline values: CDR1 SGHRS, CDR2 YFSETQ. DNA for the CDR3: TGCGCCAGCAGCTTGCGGGACAGGTTCGCGAACACCGGGGAGCTGTTTTTT. It yields the protein CASSLRDRFANTGELFF.

The chain couples TRBV4-3 to TRBJ2-3; TRBD2 matches 12 bases. Germline values: CDR1 LGHNA, CDR2 YSLEER. Trimming at V came to 0 bases and at J to 5 bases, leaving 6 bases not matched to a gene. CDR3 length: 17 residues. The CDR3 bases are TGCGCCAGCAGCCAAGACCCCCCTAGCGGGGGGGTAGATACGCAGTATTTT. Its protein is CASSQDPPSGGVDTQYF.

This clone has only a few counts. One junction end disagrees with the germline gene, perhaps due to a read error. The chain has TRBV7-9 and TRBJ1-2; D might be TRBD1 (5 bases). CDR1 and CDR2 from the germline V gene are SEHNR and FQNEAQ (reference sequence). The CDR3 is 14 amino acids. CDR3 sequence reads: CSSVLDRFGGGYTF. In DNA, the CDR3 is TGTTCCAGCGTCTTGGACCGATTCGGGGGTGGCTACACCTTC.